This entry lists 26 T cell receptor beta chains sequenced from one sample in a study of blood T cells in healthy people across ages. Primers used in a second PCR of about 6 to 12 cycles were a sample-barcoded 5' primer and a J-beta primer mix. In TCRdb, the 5' RACE reads were re-called with MiXCR into one record per CDR3 protein. The repertoire holds about 570,000 distinct CDR3 sequences, approximately 25% seen once, with around 20% in the top ten. Sequences were obtained from blood. The receptors stem from a woman in her seventies in good health.

This clonotype was seen only a few times. V gene TRBV4-3 combines with J gene TRBJ1-2; D is uncertain. Trimming left V 1 base short and J 8 bases short, with 17 bases between. CDR1 and CDR2 (germline): LGHNA, YSLEER. The CDR3 loop spans 15 amino acids. CDR3 DNA: TGCGCCAGCAGCCAAGTCCCCCAAGGAACGGGAGGCTACACCTTC. Translation gives CASSQVPQGTGGYTF.

Concerning this clonotype: With a much larger clone just one base away, this may be a read error. This chain links TRBV10-3 with TRBJ2-5; 9 nucleotides match TRBD2. CDR3 length: 16 residues. V trimming: 3 bases; J trimming: 7 bases; junction bases outside the gene matches: 12. Germline CDR1 is ENHRY and CDR2 is SYGVKD. The DNA for the CDR3 is TGTGCCATCAGTGACCCCCAGCGGGGGGCTGAAGGGACCCAGTACTTC. This encodes CAISDPQRGAEGTQYF.

This clonotype has just a few counts. This sequence joins TRBV7-9 and TRBJ1-4; no clear D gene. The CDR3 sequence is 12 residues long. CDR1 is SEHNR, CDR2 FQNEAQ, per germline (reference sequence). Trimming pared 2 bases from V and 5 bases from J, leaving 3 bases between. CDR3 nucleotides: TGTGCCAGCAGCTTAAGCAATGAAAAACTGTTTTTT. Its translation is CASSLSNEKLFF.

This clonotype was counted only a few times. A much bigger clone sits one base away, suggesting this may be a read error. V gene TRBV20-1 combines with J gene TRBJ2-5, with 8 bases lining up with TRBD2. The CDR3 is 12 residues long. Germline values: CDR1 DFQATT, CDR2 SNEGSKA (reference sequence). For the CDR3, the DNA is TGCAGCCTCGACGGGGGGGTCGGGACCCAGTACTTC. This sequence encodes CSLDGGVGTQYF.

V usage is TRBV29-1 and J usage is TRBJ1-3; weak D call: TRBD1 (6 bases). This CDR3 has 16 amino acids. Germline loops: CDR1 SQVTM, CDR2 ANQGSEA. Trimming shortened V by 3 bases and J by 0 bases, and 15 bases separated the two germline ends. The CDR3 nucleotides are TGCAGCGTTGACCATAGGACAGCGAGCTCTGGAAACACCATATATTTT. It specifies CSVDHRTASSGNTIYF. The full variable domain, completed using reference TRBV29-1 and TRBJ1-3, is SAVISQKPSRDICQRGTSLTIQCQVDSQVTMMFWYRQQPGQSLTLIATANQGSEATYESGFVIDKFPISRPNLTFSTLTVSNMSPEDSSIYLCSVDHRTASSGNTIYFGEGSWLTVV.

Note on this clonotype: One junction end does not reproduce the germline sequence, and a read error may be involved. The genes are TRBV4-1 and TRBJ2-1, with D perhaps matching TRBD1 (5 bases). From germline, CDR1 is MGHRA and CDR2 YSYEKL. The CDR3 totals 16 residues. The CDR3 nucleotides read TGCGCCAGCAGCCAAGGCTGGGGCGGAGAGCGTGATGAGCAGTCCTTC. Residues: CASSQGWGGERDEQSF.

The CDR3 loop is CASSPRDSFHGELFF. CDR3 coding DNA: TGTGCCAGCAGCCCCCGGGACTCCTTCCACGGGGAGCTGTTTTTT. The chain has TRBV4-2 and TRBJ2-2; weak D call: TRBD2 (6 bases). Germline V gives CDR1 LGHNA, CDR2 YNFKEQ. This CDR3 comprises 15 residues. The V gene lost 4 bases and the J gene lost 7 bases, with 16 bases spanning the gap.

This sequence joins TRBV20-1 and TRBJ2-5; 9 positions agree with TRBD2. The CDR3 is 15 residues long. Germline V gene data show CDR1 as DFQATT and CDR2 as SNEGSKA (reference sequence). J lost 4 bases, V lost 4 bases, and 10 bases had no gene match. The CDR3 DNA sequence: TGCAGTGCTACAGAGGGCGGGGGGGCGCGAGAGACCCAGTACTTC. It codes for CSATEGGGARETQYF.

The chain combines TRBV5-5 with TRBJ1-4; D not certain. Per the germline V gene, CDR1 is SGHKS and CDR2 is YYEKEE (reference sequence). Deletions cut 0 bases from V and 0 bases from J, with 12 bases between. This CDR3 spans 17 amino acids. The CDR3 here is CASSLVRTGATNEKLFF. For the CDR3, the DNA is TGTGCCAGCAGCTTGGTGAGGACGGGTGCAACTAATGAAAAACTGTTTTTT. The variable domain in full, with the rest retrieved from reference TRBV5-5 and TRBJ1-4, is DAGVTQSPTHLIKTRGQQVTLRCSPISGHKSVSWYQQVLGQGPQFIFQYYEKEERGRGNFPDRFSARQFPNYSSELNVNALLLGDSALYLCASSLVRTGATNEKLFFGSGTQLSVL.

This clonotype was seen a handful of times. The chain links TRBV12-3 or TRBV12-4 to TRBJ2-6, with D possibly matching TRBD2 (6 bases). The CDR3 runs 17 residues. V lost 6 bases and J 1 base, leaving 16 bases between the germline ends. CDR3 amino acids: CASSPRAGKSGANVLTF. CDR3 nucleotide sequence: TGTGCCAGCAGCCCACGGGCGGGGAAGTCTGGGGCCAACGTCCTGACTTTC.

The J gene is TRBJ2-6, the V gene TRBV21-1. TRBV21-1 is classified as a pseudogene. The CDR3 is 15 amino acids. The DNA of the CDR3 is TGTGCCAGCAGCACGGCGACGGGCGGGGCCAACGTCCTGACTTTC. Protein: CASSTATGGANVLTF.

The chain joins TRBV4-1 to TRBJ2-1; 10 nucleotides agree with TRBD1. CDR1 and CDR2 from the germline V gene are MGHRA and YSYEKL. The CDR3 has 14 amino acids. Trimming cost V 1 base and J 7 bases; bases outside gene matches: 1. The CDR3 nucleotides are TGCGCCAGCAGCCAAGGGACAGGGGGGAATGAGCAGTTCTTC. It is translated as CASSQGTGGNEQFF.

This clonotype occurred once. V and J are TRBV18 and TRBJ2-5, with 8 bases identical to TRBD2. The CDR3 totals 15 residues. V lost 3 bases and J lost 6; bases outside the gene matches: 9. Germline V gene sequence: CDR1 KGHSH, CDR2 LQKENI. CDR3 region: CASSPSGTSRKTQYF. The CDR3, as DNA: TGTGCCAGCTCACCCTCCGGGACTAGTAGGAAGACCCAGTACTTC.

The chain recombines TRBV7-2 with TRBJ1-2, with a tentative D call TRBD1 (5 bases). Germline CDR1 is SGHTA and CDR2 is FQGNSA. The V and J ends lost 5 bases and 5 bases respectively, with 12 bases between them. The CDR3 is made up of 13 amino acids. CDR3: CASSEQAPYGYTF. CDR3 bases: TGTGCCAGCAGCGAACAGGCTCCTTATGGCTACACCTTC.

This clonotype was observed a handful of times. CDR3 sequence reads: CASSRPGQSKTQYF. CDR3 in DNA: TGCGCCAGCAGTCGCCCGGGACAGTCAAAGACCCAGTACTTC. The genes are TRBV4-1 and TRBJ2-5; 7 nucleotides match TRBD1. The CDR3 length is 14 residues. Germline-derived CDR1 and CDR2 are MGHRA and YSYEKL. V gave up 6 bases and J gave up 6 bases; unmatched junction bases: 10.

This clonotype was observed a few times. The gene calls are TRBV19 and TRBJ1-1; TRBD1 might be the D (6 bases). V shed 4 bases and J shed 0 bases, with 9 bases lying between them. Germline V gene sequence: CDR1 LNHDA, CDR2 SQIVND (reference sequence). This CDR3 is built from 14 residues. The CDR3 sequence: CASSRGGMNTEAFF. DNA for the CDR3: TGTGCCAGTAGTAGGGGGGGCATGAACACTGAAGCTTTCTTT.

The chain is built from TRBV6-5 and TRBJ2-1; D unclear. This CDR3 contains 14 residues. CDR1 and CDR2 (germline): MNHEY, SVGAGI. Trimming took off 2 bases at V and 9 bases at J, with 14 bases between the two ends. The CDR3 DNA follows: TGTGCCAGCAGTTACGGGCCCGGCCTGGGTGAGCAGTTCTTC. Residues: CASSYGPGLGEQFF.

V and J are TRBV21-1 and TRBJ2-1; TRBD2 is taken as the D call from the table, unchecked against the DNA. TRBV21-1 is an annotated pseudogene. The CDR3 length is 17 residues. CDR3 coding DNA: TGTGCCAGCAGCAGCAGACTAGCGGGGGGTGCCTACAATGAGCAGTTCTTC. Translation gives CASSSRLAGGAYNEQFF.

This clonotype occurred a few times. The chain recombines TRBV20-1 with TRBJ2-3, with no clear D. In germline, CDR1 is DFQATT, CDR2 SNEGSKA (reference sequence). V lost 1 base, J lost 5 bases, and 10 bases lay in between. This CDR3 spans 13 amino acids. CDR3: CSARGLGLDTQYF. The CDR3 nucleotides are TGCAGTGCTAGAGGCCTAGGTCTAGATACGCAGTATTTT.

This chain joins TRBV28 and TRBJ2-7; D unresolved. The CDR3 spans 13 residues. V was trimmed by 5 bases and J by 6 bases, leaving 14 bases between them. Looked up from germline, CDR1 is MDHEN and CDR2 is SYDVKM. CDR3 residues: CASSPAFIGEQYF. In nucleotides, the CDR3 is TGTGCCAGCAGTCCGGCGTTTATAGGCGAGCAGTACTTC.

V gene TRBV7-9 combines with J gene TRBJ2-5; D not certain. V was shortened by 1 base and J by 5 bases, with 14 bases between the two germline ends. CDR1 SEHNR and CDR2 FQNEAQ come from the germline V gene (reference sequence). CDR3 length equals 15 residues. The CDR3 loop reads CASSLELGGRETQYF. For the CDR3, the DNA is TGTGCCAGCAGCTTAGAACTTGGCGGCAGGGAGACCCAGTACTTC.

In this sample, this clonotype turned up many times. One junction end disagrees with the germline gene, perhaps due to a read error. The chain employs TRBV5-1 and TRBJ1-1; D possibly corresponds to TRBD1 (5 bases). The CDR3 length is 13 residues. Germline V lookup: CDR1 SGHRS, CDR2 YFSETQ. The chain's CDR3 is CASSLDTNTEAFF. In DNA form, the CDR3 reads TGTGCCAGCAGTCTGGACACGAACACTGAAGCTTTCTTT.

This rearrangement joins TRBV5-1 to TRBJ2-3, with D maybe TRBD1 (8 bases). The germline gives CDR1 SGHRS, CDR2 YFSETQ. The CDR3 has 14 residues. Trimming pared 7 bases from V and 6 bases from J, leaving 18 bases between. Written as DNA, the CDR3 is TGCGCCAGCTCAGAGGACAGGGAGGGCGATACGCAGTATTTT. Translating it yields CASSEDREGDTQYF. Full variable domain (outside the CDR3, taken from reference TRBV5-1 and TRBJ2-3): KAGVTQTPRYLIKTRGQQVTLSCSPISGHRSVSWYQQTPGQGLQFLFEYFSETQRNKGNFPGRFSGRQFSNSRSEMNVSTLELGDSALYLCASSEDREGDTQYFGPGTRLTVL.

The rearrangement joins TRBV20-1 to TRBJ2-1, with D hard to call. The better agreement between TRBJ2-5 and the DNA end casts doubt on the J call. There are 10 residues in the CDR3. Per the germline V gene, CDR1 is DFQATT and CDR2 is SNEGSKA (reference sequence). CDR3 in amino acids: CSPQRETQYF. CDR3 DNA: TGCAGCCCCCAGAGGGAGACCCAGTACTTC.

As for this clonotype: Germline is not matched at one junction end, which may reflect a read error. The rearrangement joins TRBV7-9 to TRBJ2-7, with D maybe TRBD2 (6 bases). The length of the CDR3 is 14 residues. In germline, CDR1 is SEHNR, CDR2 FQNEAQ (reference sequence). The CDR3 DNA follows: TGTGTCAGCAGCCCCATGGGGGGCTCCTACGAGCAGTACTTC. This sequence encodes CVSSPMGGSYEQYF.

There are many counts of this clonotype. The chain employs TRBV13 and TRBJ1-1, with 7 bases matching TRBD1. The ends lost 6 bases at V and 1 base at J; junction bases unmatched: 8. The CDR3 consists of 15 residues. Germline V CDR1 and CDR2: PRHDT, FYEKMQ (reference sequence). The CDR3 sequence is CASRPWTGPNTEAFF. The CDR3 nucleotides read TGTGCCAGCAGACCTTGGACAGGACCGAACACTGAAGCTTTCTTT.